This entry lists 25 T cell receptor beta chains sequenced from one sample in a study of blood T cell repertoires in COVID-19. Measured with immunoSEQ multiplex PCR; TCRdb has only the in-frame clones, and not every one. Of about 59,000 clones detected, approximately 80% appear once; the ten largest clones hold roughly an eighth. The sample consisted of peripheral blood. The receptors come from a man older than 75 with acute or convalescent COVID-19.

The J gene is TRBJ2-5, the V gene TRBV11-3; the match to TRBD1 covers 8 bases. The CDR3 loop spans 14 amino acids. The V and J ends lost 7 bases and 4 bases, in that order; junction bases with no gene match: 8. The germline V gene encodes CDR1 SGHNT and CDR2 YENEEA. The CDR3 here is CASTPGQDGETQYF. CDR3 DNA sequence: TGTGCCAGCACCCCGGGACAGGACGGAGAGACCCAGTACTTC.

The chain recombines TRBV5-1 with TRBJ2-4; 14 nucleotides line up with TRBD2. This CDR3 has 18 residues. J gave up 0 bases and V 4 bases, and 6 bases lay outside the gene matches. Germline lookup yields CDR1 SGHRS and CDR2 YFSETQ. As DNA, the CDR3 is TGCGCCAGCAGCCCGGGACTAGCGGGAGACATAGCCAAAAACATTCAGTACTTC. Protein sequence: CASSPGLAGDIAKNIQYF. Full variable domain (missing parts from reference TRBV5-1 and TRBJ2-4): KAGVTQTPRYLIKTRGQQVTLSCSPISGHRSVSWYQQTPGQGLQFLFEYFSETQRNKGNFPGRFSGRQFSNSRSEMNVSTLELGDSALYLCASSPGLAGDIAKNIQYFGAGTRLSVL.

J is TRBJ2-1 and V is TRBV12-5; D perhaps matches TRBD2 (6 bases). Germline CDR1 LGHNT, CDR2 FRNRAP. Trimming removed 1 base from V and 15 bases from J, with 16 bases in between. CDR3 length: 13 residues. CDR3 DNA: TGTGCTAGTGGTTTGGGGTTAGCGGTCAGGCGGTTCTTC. It translates to CASGLGLAVRRFF.

The chain has TRBV27 and TRBJ1-6, with D possibly matching TRBD1 (6 bases). Deletions cut 6 bases from V and 3 bases from J, with 6 bases between. The V gene's germline CDR1 is MNHEY and CDR2 SMNVEV (reference sequence). The CDR3 is made up of 13 amino acids. CDR3 in amino acids: CASRDSYNSPLHF. The DNA of the CDR3 is TGTGCCAGCAGGGACAGCTATAATTCACCCCTCCACTTT.

This chain uses TRBV6-5 with TRBJ2-7; D possibly corresponds to TRBD2 (5 bases). This CDR3 contains 13 residues. Germline values: CDR1 MNHEY, CDR2 SVGAGI. V gave up 8 bases and J gave up 2 bases, with 13 bases separating them. The CDR3 here is CASRPSGTYEQYF. In nucleotides, the CDR3 is TGTGCCAGCCGCCCCAGCGGAACCTACGAGCAGTACTTC.

V and J are TRBV7-3 and TRBJ2-1; no clear D. The ends were cut back, 2 bases at V and 4 bases at J, with 6 bases in the middle. The CDR3 has 13 residues. Looked up from germline, CDR1 is SGHTA and CDR2 is FQGTGA. In DNA, the CDR3 is TGTGCCAGCAGCTTAGAGACTTACAATGAGCAGTTCTTC. Translating it yields CASSLETYNEQFF.

The chain recombines TRBV7-2 with TRBJ2-2, with 7 bases matching TRBD1. The germline CDR1 and CDR2 sequences are SGHTA and FQGNSA. The CDR3 runs 16 residues. The J segment lost 0 bases and the V segment lost 5 bases, leaving 6 bases of the junction unmatched. The CDR3 loop reads CASSPGGSANTGELFF. DNA of the CDR3: TGTGCCAGCAGCCCAGGGGGAAGTGCGAACACCGGGGAGCTGTTTTTT.

The chain couples TRBV5-1 to TRBJ1-1; 10 bases line up with TRBD1. The CDR3 loop spans 14 amino acids. The V and J ends lost 4 bases and 6 bases, in that order; junction bases with no gene match: 6. CDR1 is SGHRS and CDR2 is YFSETQ in the germline V gene. Here the CDR3 reads CASSQDRGRSEAFF. CDR3 sequence (DNA): TGCGCCAGCAGCCAAGACAGGGGGCGGTCTGAAGCTTTCTTT.

This chain links TRBV14 with TRBJ2-1, with 10 bases that match TRBD1. The CDR3 has 17 residues. Trimming at V came to 4 bases and at J to 10 bases, leaving 16 bases not matched to a gene. Germline CDR1 is SGHDN and CDR2 is FVKESK. The CDR3 DNA reads as TGTGCCAGCAGCCCTCCCTTCTGGGACAGGGGACTTGGGGAGCAGTTCTTC. It encodes CASSPPFWDRGLGEQFF.

This rearrangement joins TRBV3-1 (or the pseudogene TRBV3-2) to TRBJ2-5, with D perhaps TRBD2 (6 bases). The V end was cut by 1 base, the J end by 1 base, with 19 bases between. The CDR3 extends over 18 amino acids. The germline gives CDR1 LGHDT, CDR2 YNNKEL (reference sequence). CDR3 in DNA: TGTGCCAGCAGCCAAGCGCTAGCGAGGGGTCTAGTCCAAGAGACCCAGTACTTC. It is translated as CASSQALARGLVQETQYF.

The CDR3 region has the DNA TGCGCCAGCAGCCTGGTCTCTAATTCACCCCTCCACTTT. It encodes CASSLVSNSPLHF. The genes are TRBV5-1 and TRBJ1-6; no definite D call. Germline CDR1 and CDR2: SGHRS and YFSETQ. V dropped 4 bases and J dropped 6 bases, with 8 bases sitting between them. This CDR3 has 13 amino acids. The complete variable domain, with remaining parts taken from reference TRBV5-1 and TRBJ1-6, reads KAGVTQTPRYLIKTRGQQVTLSCSPISGHRSVSWYQQTPGQGLQFLFEYFSETQRNKGNFPGRFSGRQFSNSRSEMNVSTLELGDSALYLCASSLVSNSPLHFGNGTRLTVT.

CDR3 in amino acids: CASSLELSKFGNEQFF. The CDR3 nucleotides read TGTGCCAGCAGCTTGGAGCTGAGCAAGTTCGGCAATGAGCAGTTCTTC. The chain is built from TRBV5-5 and TRBJ2-1, with D hard to call. The CDR3 is 16 residues long. Trimming left V 0 bases short and J 6 bases short, with 16 bases between. CDR1 is SGHKS, CDR2 YYEKEE, per germline (reference sequence).

The chain uses TRBV12-3 or TRBV12-4 and TRBJ1-5; a possible D gene is TRBD1 (5 bases). Trimming pared 5 bases from V and 3 bases from J, leaving 8 bases between. The CDR3 consists of 13 residues. The CDR3: CASSTGDNQPQHF. CDR3 DNA sequence: TGTGCCAGCAGTACAGGCGACAATCAGCCCCAGCATTTT.

This clone was counted between two and nine times. The chain has TRBV4-1 and TRBJ2-1, with D possibly being TRBD2 (6 bases). The germline V and J ends were trimmed by 7 bases and 4 bases, with 20 bases remaining between them. CDR3 size: 16 residues. The germline V gene has CDR1 MGHRA and CDR2 YSYEKL. CDR3 sequence (DNA): TGCGCCAGCACCCCAAGGAGCCTAGCGCAATACAATGAGCAGTTCTTC. Protein product: CASTPRSLAQYNEQFF.

This chain connects TRBV5-1 to TRBJ2-5; D might be TRBD2 (7 bases). V lost 1 base, J lost 3 bases, and 16 bases lay in between. In germline, CDR1 is SGHRS, CDR2 YFSETQ. This CDR3 has 16 residues. The CDR3 bases are TGCGCCAGCAGCTTGTCCCCAGGGGCGGGGGAAGAGACCCAGTACTTC. It codes for CASSLSPGAGEETQYF.

The chain joins TRBV5-1 to TRBJ1-3; tentative D call: TRBD1 (5 bases). Germline lookup yields CDR1 SGHRS and CDR2 YFSETQ. This CDR3 spans 16 amino acids. V lost 4 bases and J lost 3, with 17 bases in between. The CDR3 sequence: CASSPQGGVGGNTIYF. As DNA, the CDR3 is TGCGCCAGCAGCCCCCAGGGAGGAGTCGGTGGAAACACCATATATTTT. Supplemented by reference TRBV5-1 and TRBJ1-3, the full variable domain reads KAGVTQTPRYLIKTRGQQVTLSCSPISGHRSVSWYQQTPGQGLQFLFEYFSETQRNKGNFPGRFSGRQFSNSRSEMNVSTLELGDSALYLCASSPQGGVGGNTIYFGEGSWLTVV.

The CDR3 protein is CASSRGQGASNNYGYTF. CDR3 sequence (DNA): TGCGCCAGCAGCCGAGGACAGGGGGCTTCAAATAACTATGGCTACACCTTC. This sequence joins TRBV5-1 and TRBJ1-2; TRBD1 agrees at 11 bases. This CDR3 is built from 17 residues. Germline CDR1 SGHRS, CDR2 YFSETQ. Trimming cost V 4 bases and J 1 base; bases outside gene matches: 9.

The chain links TRBV7-2 to TRBJ1-1, with a possible D match to TRBD1 (6 bases). The ends were cut back, 1 base at V and 0 bases at J, with 9 bases in the middle. This CDR3 is 15 amino acids long. The V gene's germline CDR1 is SGHTA and CDR2 FQGNSA. Here the CDR3 reads CASSLEGTLNTEAFF. The CDR3 nucleotides are TGTGCCAGCAGCTTAGAAGGGACATTGAACACTGAAGCTTTCTTT. The full variable domain, with the rest looked up from reference TRBV7-2 and TRBJ1-1, is GAGVSQSPSNKVTEKGKDVELRCDPISGHTALYWYRQSLGQGLEFLIYFQGNSAPDKSGLPSDRFSAERTGGSVSTLTIQRTQQEDSAVYLCASSLEGTLNTEAFFGQGTRLTVV.

This clone was observed a handful of times. V usage is TRBV5-1 and J usage is TRBJ1-2; 10 nucleotides align to TRBD1. V was clipped by 6 bases and J by 8 bases; unmatched bases: 7. CDR3 length: 13 residues. Per germline, CDR1 SGHRS and CDR2 YFSETQ. The CDR3 sequence is CASTRQGAEGYTF. CDR3 nucleotides: TGCGCCAGCACCCGACAGGGGGCCGAGGGCTACACCTTC.

The CDR3 sequence: CASSEPGQDYTF. CDR3 coding DNA: TGTGCCAGCAGCGAGCCGGGACAGGACTACACCTTC. J is TRBJ1-2 and V is TRBV5-4; 8 bases are shared with TRBD1. Germline V CDR1 and CDR2: SGHNT, YYREEE (reference sequence). The CDR3 contains 12 residues. The V segment lost 4 bases and the J segment 10 bases; nucleotides outside the gene matches: 6.

J is TRBJ1-1 and V is TRBV15, with D hard to call. Germline values: CDR1 LNHNV, CDR2 YYDKDF (reference sequence). The CDR3 extends over 15 amino acids. V shed 0 bases and J shed 6 bases, with 14 bases lying between them. CDR3 loop: CATSRDLSGVSEAFF. For the CDR3, the DNA is TGTGCCACCAGCAGAGATCTATCCGGGGTCTCTGAAGCTTTCTTT.

The chain combines TRBV11-3 with TRBJ1-1, with D possibly matching TRBD1 (5 bases). CDR3 length: 15 amino acids. Deletions cut 5 bases from V and 1 base from J, with 14 bases between. Germline V gene lookup returns CDR1 SGHNT and CDR2 YENEEA. Here the CDR3 reads CASSPDQGRNTEAFF. The CDR3 coding sequence is TGTGCCAGCAGCCCGGATCAGGGAAGGAACACTGAAGCTTTCTTT.

V is TRBV19 and J is TRBJ2-4, with 7 bases aligning to TRBD1. Germline assignment: CDR1 LNHDA and CDR2 SQIVND (reference sequence). V gave up 1 base and J gave up 4 bases; unmatched junction bases: 7. CDR3 length: 16 amino acids. CDR3 DNA: TGTGCCAGTAGTATAGTAAAAGGGACAGCTAAAAACATTCAGTACTTC. This translates into CASSIVKGTAKNIQYF.

The chain recombines TRBV19 with TRBJ2-3, with 8 bases aligning to TRBD1. V lost 3 bases and J lost 9; bases outside the gene matches: 5. The V gene's germline CDR1 is LNHDA and CDR2 SQIVND (reference sequence). The CDR3 is 13 residues long. The CDR3 region has the DNA TGTGCCAGTAGTATTCCGGGACAGGCAACGCAGTATTTT. The encoded protein is CASSIPGQATQYF.

This clone was detected only a few times. This rearrangement joins TRBV7-9 to TRBJ2-7; 9 bases agree with TRBD1. This CDR3 spans 16 amino acids. Germline V gene data show CDR1 as SEHNR and CDR2 as FQNEAQ (reference sequence). Losses at the gene ends were 4 bases for V and 5 bases for J; bases not matched to a gene: 12. The CDR3 spells CASSWSYGTGWNEQYF. In DNA form, the CDR3 reads TGTGCCAGCAGCTGGTCGTACGGGACAGGGTGGAACGAGCAGTACTTC.